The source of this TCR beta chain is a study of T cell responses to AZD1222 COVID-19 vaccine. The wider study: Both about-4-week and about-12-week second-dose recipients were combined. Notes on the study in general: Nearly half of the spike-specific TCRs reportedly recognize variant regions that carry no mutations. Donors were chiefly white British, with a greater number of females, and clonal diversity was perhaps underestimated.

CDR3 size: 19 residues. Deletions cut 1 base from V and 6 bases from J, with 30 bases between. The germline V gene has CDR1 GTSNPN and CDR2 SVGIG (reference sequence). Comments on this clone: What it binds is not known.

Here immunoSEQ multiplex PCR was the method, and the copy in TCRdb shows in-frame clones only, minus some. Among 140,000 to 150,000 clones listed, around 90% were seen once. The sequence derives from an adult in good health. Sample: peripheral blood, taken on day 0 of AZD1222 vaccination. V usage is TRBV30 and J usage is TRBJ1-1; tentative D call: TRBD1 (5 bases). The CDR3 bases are TGTGCCTGGAGTGAATTCGGGGGGGACCTCCTAGGCCCTCTGCCTGAAGCTTTCTTT. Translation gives CAWSEFGGDLLGPLPEAFF.